Each of the 27 T cell receptor beta chains below was sequenced from the same sample in a study of shared clonotypes between healthy human individuals (dated by TCRdb to 2020 to 2021). Preparation of the library involved the immunoSEQ multiplex PCR assay. Sourced from immuneACCESS, this table was stored by TCRdb with only in-frame sequences that have V and J called. A share of the clones is absent; for the studies checked, an unresolved V gene accounts for under half, and the remainder has no known explanation. Present in this sample are over a million clones, around 97% of which were seen just once. Over 1% of the sample rests with the top ten. Sequenced material: naive CD4+ T cells sorted from blood. The cell subset or site label here, explained by the study, means: CD45RA+ positively selected. The receptors here all came from a man aged 25-45 years in good health.

The table lists this clone with a count of one. The genes are TRBV19 and TRBJ1-3; D is unclear. CDR1 is LNHDA, CDR2 SQIVND, per germline (reference sequence). Trimming removed 3 bases from V and 8 bases from J, with 11 bases in between. CDR3 length: 13 residues. The CDR3 sequence: CASSIRLFDTIYF. The CDR3 DNA follows: TGTGCCAGTAGTATTCGACTGTTTGACACCATATATTTT.

This sequence joins TRBV5-1 and TRBJ2-1, with D perhaps matching TRBD1 (6 bases). The CDR3 contains 14 residues. V was trimmed by 3 bases and J by 3 bases, leaving 10 bases between them. CDR1 and CDR2 (germline): SGHRS, YFSETQ. The CDR3 is CASSSGQIYNEQFF. The CDR3, as DNA: TGCGCCAGCAGCTCCGGACAGATCTACAATGAGCAGTTCTTC.

The chain uses TRBV18 and TRBJ1-3; possibly TRBD1 for D (6 bases). Germline CDR1 KGHSH, CDR2 LQKENI. Trimming shortened V by 1 base and J by 2 bases, and 9 bases separated the two germline ends. The CDR3 extends over 15 amino acids. The CDR3 is CASSPQQGTGNTIYF. Here the CDR3 DNA reads TGTGCCAGCTCACCACAACAGGGAACTGGAAACACCATATATTTT.

The chain has TRBV7-9 and TRBJ1-2; a weak D match, TRBD1 (5 bases). Germline V gene lookup returns CDR1 SEHNR and CDR2 FQNEAQ (reference sequence). V lost 1 base and J 6 bases, leaving 15 bases between the germline ends. The CDR3 length is 15 residues. CDR3 coding DNA: TGTGCCAGCAGCTTAGGACAGCGCATCGTCCATGGCTACACCTTC. Translating gives CASSLGQRIVHGYTF. The full variable domain, rest sourced from reference TRBV7-9 and TRBJ1-2, is DTGVSQNPRHKITKRGQNVTFRCDPISEHNRLYWYRQTLGQGPEFLTYFQNEAQLEKSRLLSDRFSAERPKGSFSTLEIQRTEQGDSAMYLCASSLGQRIVHGYTFGSGTRLTVV.

As concerns this clone: The same CDR3 also results from other DNA sequences found in this sample. The rearrangement links TRBV29-1 to TRBJ2-7; D uncertain. CDR1 is SQVTM and CDR2 is ANQGSEA in the germline V gene. V was pared by 3 bases and J by 2 bases, with 5 bases between. The CDR3 length is 11 residues. This CDR3 is CSVESAYEQYF. Here the CDR3 DNA reads TGCAGCGTTGAGTCGGCCTACGAGCAGTACTTC.

V usage is TRBV7-9 and J usage is TRBJ2-6; no firm D call. CDR1 is SEHNR and CDR2 is FQNEAQ in the germline V gene (reference sequence). Trimming removed 3 bases at V and 0 bases at J, with 3 bases between. This CDR3 is built from 14 residues. The CDR3 coding sequence is TGTGCCAGCAGCTTTAACTCTGGGGCCAACGTCCTGACTTTC. It codes for CASSFNSGANVLTF.

This clone showed up just a few times. The chain links TRBV6-5 to TRBJ2-2; TRBD2 might be the D (6 bases). The CDR3 consists of 14 residues. Trimming stripped 4 bases from V and 3 bases from J, with 9 bases between. Germline V CDR1 and CDR2: MNHEY, SVGAGI. CDR3 region: CASSSGSYTGELFF. The CDR3 DNA follows: TGTGCCAGCAGTTCCGGGAGTTACACCGGGGAGCTGTTTTTT.

The chain carries TRBV6-1 and TRBJ1-1; the D is unclear. V gave up 7 bases and J gave up 5 bases, with 17 bases separating them. Germline V gene lookup returns CDR1 MNHNS and CDR2 SASEGT. The CDR3 is 14 amino acids. The CDR3 DNA reads TGTGCCAGCACTAGTACAGTGGTAGGGACTGAAGCTTTCTTT. It encodes CASTSTVVGTEAFF.

The chain combines TRBV10-2 with TRBJ2-7, with 8 bases that match TRBD2. The ends lost 7 bases at V and 2 bases at J; junction bases unmatched: 10. CDR3 length: 15 residues. Germline assignment: CDR1 WSHSY and CDR2 SAAADI. CDR3 DNA: TGCGCCAGCAATACCGGGACTAGAGTTGCCTACGAGCAGTACTTC. Translated: CASNTGTRVAYEQYF.

The V call is TRBV18, the J call TRBJ2-1; 10 bases line up with TRBD1. Trimming took 0 bases from V and 4 from J; bases not matched to a gene: 9. The CDR3 runs to 18 residues. Germline V gene data show CDR1 as KGHSH and CDR2 as LQKENI. CDR3 in amino acids: CASSPPSRDRGIYNEQFF. CDR3 DNA sequence: TGTGCCAGCTCACCACCGAGCCGGGACAGGGGAATTTACAATGAGCAGTTCTTC. The whole variable domain, filled in from reference TRBV18 and TRBJ2-1, reads NAGVMQNPRHLVRRRGQEARLRCSPMKGHSHVYWYRQLPEEGLKFMVYLQKENIIDESGMPKERFSAEFPKEGPSILRIQQVVRGDSAAYFCASSPPSRDRGIYNEQFFGPGTRLTVL.

As concerns this clone: The same CDR3 is also encoded by other DNA sequences in this sample. The gene calls are TRBV5-1 and TRBJ1-1; D is uncertain. The CDR3 consists of 14 residues. The V end was cut by 0 bases, the J end by 0 bases, with 6 bases between. The V gene's germline CDR1 is SGHRS and CDR2 YFSETQ. The CDR3 region is CASSLGPMNTEAFF. Here the CDR3 DNA reads TGCGCCAGCAGCTTGGGACCCATGAACACTGAAGCTTTCTTT.

The table lists this clone with a count of one. This sequence joins TRBV28 and TRBJ1-5; D ambiguous. CDR3 length: 13 residues. V gave up 8 bases and J gave up 1 base, with 9 bases separating them. CDR1 and CDR2 (germline): MDHEN, SYDVKM. The chain's CDR3 is CASSPGSNQPQHF. The CDR3 DNA sequence: TGTGCCAGCTCTCCCGGGAGCAATCAGCCCCAGCATTTT.

V usage is TRBV15 and J usage is TRBJ1-5; TRBD1 might be the D (5 bases). Trimming took off 2 bases at V and 3 bases at J, with 8 bases between the two ends. The germline CDR1 and CDR2 sequences are LNHNV and YYDKDF (reference sequence). The CDR3 loop spans 14 amino acids. The CDR3 bases are TGTGCCACCAGCAGAAGACAGAACAATCAGCCCCAGCATTTT. Its translation: CATSRRQNNQPQHF.

This chain uses TRBV19 with TRBJ2-2, with 11 bases matching TRBD2. V dropped 7 bases and J dropped 6; count of bases not matched to a gene: 4. Per germline, CDR1 LNHDA and CDR2 SQIVND (reference sequence). This CDR3 contains 14 residues. CDR3 in DNA: TGTGCCAGTACCTTAGCGGGAGGGGCCGGGGAGCTGTTTTTT. It translates to CASTLAGGAGELFF.

This clone occurred once. The chain combines TRBV5-1 with TRBJ2-3; TRBD2 might be the D (6 bases). The CDR3 is made up of 17 amino acids. Trimming cost V 5 bases and J 4 bases, with 23 bases left between them. The germline gives CDR1 SGHRS, CDR2 YFSETQ. CDR3 amino acids: CASSPLLAALSPDTQYF. The CDR3 region has the DNA TGCGCCAGCAGTCCCCTTTTAGCGGCTCTCTCCCCAGATACGCAGTATTTT. Combining the CDR3 with reference TRBV5-1 and TRBJ2-3 gives the whole variable domain KAGVTQTPRYLIKTRGQQVTLSCSPISGHRSVSWYQQTPGQGLQFLFEYFSETQRNKGNFPGRFSGRQFSNSRSEMNVSTLELGDSALYLCASSPLLAALSPDTQYFGPGTRLTVL.

The gene calls are TRBV19 and TRBJ1-5, with D possibly being TRBD1 (5 bases). This CDR3 has 15 residues. Germline lookup yields CDR1 LNHDA and CDR2 SQIVND (reference sequence). Trimming shortened V by 6 bases and J by 7 bases, and 19 bases separated the two germline ends. The CDR3 nucleotides are TGTGCCAGTAGGGGTACGGGACGCTTGTGGCAGCCCCAGCATTTT. Translation gives CASRGTGRLWQPQHF.

The gene calls are TRBV6-5 and TRBJ2-1, with a possible D match to TRBD1 (5 bases). The CDR3 extends over 13 amino acids. Trimming took off 1 base at V and 8 bases at J, with 9 bases between the two ends. Germline lookup yields CDR1 MNHEY and CDR2 SVGAGI. The DNA for the CDR3 is TGTGCCAGCAGTTACTTTCCAGGGTATGAGCAGTTCTTC. Encoded protein: CASSYFPGYEQFF.

This rearrangement joins TRBV11-2 to TRBJ2-2; tentatively, D is TRBD2 (5 bases). Germline values: CDR1 SGHAT, CDR2 FQNNGV. V was trimmed by 5 bases and J by 7 bases, leaving 11 bases between them. This CDR3 comprises 13 residues. For the CDR3, the DNA is TGTGCCAGCAGCCAAAAGCGGAGCGGGGAGCTGTTTTTT. Translation gives CASSQKRSGELFF.

The chain employs TRBV15 and TRBJ2-1, with D possibly being TRBD2 (5 bases). Between the trimmed V and J ends, which lost 1 base and 10 bases, there was a span of 14 bases. The CDR3 has 14 residues. Germline CDR1 and CDR2: LNHNV and YYDKDF (reference sequence). CDR3 DNA: TGTGCCACCAGCAGAGGTTACGAGAGCGGCGAGCAGTTCTTC. Amino acid sequence: CATSRGYESGEQFF.

The chain joins TRBV11-2 to TRBJ2-3; TRBD2 matches at 11 bases. Germline-derived CDR1 and CDR2 are SGHAT and FQNNGV. V gave up 3 bases and J gave up 4 bases; unmatched junction bases: 9. The length of the CDR3 is 17 residues. The CDR3 DNA reads as TGTGCCAGCAGCTTTGGACTAGCGGGTGGAAAATCAGATACGCAGTATTTT. It yields the protein CASSFGLAGGKSDTQYF.

The chain has TRBV7-9 and TRBJ2-6; D uncertain. The length of the CDR3 is 16 residues. V dropped 4 bases and J dropped 0 bases, with 10 bases sitting between them. Germline CDR1 reads SEHNR; CDR2 reads FQNEAQ (reference sequence). The CDR3 DNA follows: TGTGCCAGCAGCTCGATCCCCACCTCTGGGGCCAACGTCCTGACTTTC. This translates into CASSSIPTSGANVLTF. Full variable domain (rest looked up from reference TRBV7-9 and TRBJ2-6): DTGVSQNPRHKITKRGQNVTFRCDPISEHNRLYWYRQTLGQGPEFLTYFQNEAQLEKSRLLSDRFSAERPKGSFSTLEIQRTEQGDSAMYLCASSSIPTSGANVLTFGAGSRLTVL.

As DNA, the CDR3 is TGTGCCAGCAGTCGATCAGGCATTTACGAGCAGTACTTC. It encodes CASSRSGIYEQYF. The V call is TRBV27, the J call TRBJ2-7; no firm D call. This CDR3 spans 13 amino acids. Trimming pared 5 bases from V and 4 bases from J, leaving 12 bases between. Germline-derived CDR1 and CDR2 are MNHEY and SMNVEV (reference sequence).

Only one count was recorded for this clone. The chain is built from TRBV27 and TRBJ2-7, with TRBD1 identical over 8 bases. V gave up 6 bases and J gave up 4 bases; unmatched junction bases: 11. The CDR3 is 15 amino acids. Per the germline V gene, CDR1 is MNHEY and CDR2 is SMNVEV (reference sequence). CDR3 protein: CASRNPGQGTYEQYF. The CDR3 DNA reads as TGTGCCAGCAGAAATCCCGGACAGGGAACTTACGAGCAGTACTTC.

This chain joins TRBV2 and TRBJ1-3, with D possibly TRBD1 on 6 matching bases. Deletions cut 8 bases from V and 8 bases from J, with 22 bases between. Germline-derived CDR1 and CDR2 are SNHLY and FYNNEI. There are 15 residues in the CDR3. The chain's CDR3 is CASARERQGQDTIYF. The CDR3, as DNA: TGTGCCAGCGCTCGGGAAAGGCAGGGGCAAGACACCATATATTTT.

The chain recombines TRBV6-5 with TRBJ2-7, with 10 bases matching TRBD2. After removal of 4 bases from V and 2 bases from J, the junction contained 5 bases not matched to a gene. Germline-derived CDR1 and CDR2 are MNHEY and SVGAGI. This CDR3 contains 15 residues. CDR3 loop: CASSSGLAATYEQYF. The CDR3 DNA is TGTGCCAGCAGTTCCGGACTAGCGGCAACCTACGAGCAGTACTTC.

The J gene is TRBJ2-3, the V gene TRBV7-9, with TRBD1 as a possible D gene (5 bases). The ends were cut back, 5 bases at V and 3 bases at J, with 12 bases in the middle. The germline V gene has CDR1 SEHNR and CDR2 FQNEAQ (reference sequence). The CDR3 consists of 14 residues. CDR3 amino acids: CASSAGLGTDTQYF. CDR3 in DNA: TGTGCCAGCAGCGCAGGGTTGGGGACAGATACGCAGTATTTT.

The CDR3 is CASSYEDRTYNEQFF. The DNA for the CDR3 is TGTGCCAGCAGTTACGAAGACAGAACCTACAATGAGCAGTTCTTC. The J gene is TRBJ2-1, the V gene TRBV27; maybe TRBD1 (5 bases). Trimming stripped 4 bases from V and 2 bases from J, with 12 bases between. There are 15 residues in the CDR3. Germline values: CDR1 MNHEY, CDR2 SMNVEV (reference sequence).